This T cell receptor beta chain derives from a study of identical twins. Study-wide findings and caveats: An excess of low generation probability was shown by twin-shared out-of-frame alpha sequences. In monozygotic twins, models underestimated the sharing of out-of-frame TCR alpha.

TCRdb reanalysed the 5' RACE reads using MiXCR and keeps one entry per CDR3 protein. The sample holds 700,000 or so distinct CDR3 sequences, 8.6% seen once. With no exceptions, donors were healthy Caucasians. V was cut by 3 bases and J by 3 bases, with 9 bases left in between. CDR1 and CDR2 from the germline V gene are SQVTM and ANQGSEA. The CDR3 sequence is 12 residues long. This clonotype has at least ten counts. The antigen is not known. The data were also submitted as part of a second study, on yellow fever vaccine responses in identical twins.

This sequence was found in a woman under 30 in good health. The source material was PBMCs. The chain combines TRBV29-1 with TRBJ2-7, with D unclear. CDR3 region: CSVEGQHYEQYF. The CDR3 nucleotides are TGCAGCGTTGAGGGCCAGCACTACGAGCAGTACTTC.